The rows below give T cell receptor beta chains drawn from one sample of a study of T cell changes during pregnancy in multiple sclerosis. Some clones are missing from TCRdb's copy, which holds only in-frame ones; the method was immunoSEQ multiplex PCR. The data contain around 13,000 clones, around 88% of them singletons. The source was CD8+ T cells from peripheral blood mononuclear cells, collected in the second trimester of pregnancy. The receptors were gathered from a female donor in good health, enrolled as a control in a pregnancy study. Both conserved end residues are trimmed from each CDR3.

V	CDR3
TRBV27	ASSGLAGSYEQY
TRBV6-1	ASAYRDSSNQPQH
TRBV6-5	ASSHGTVNEQF
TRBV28	ASRERGGSYEQY
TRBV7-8	ASSLAAGGRINEQF
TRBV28	ASSLGQVNYEQY
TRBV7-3	ASSPTPGKGGYT
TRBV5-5	ASSPWTGAYEQY
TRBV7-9	ASSSTAGGPYEQY
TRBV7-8	ASSLDSSAHSGDTDTQY
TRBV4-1	ASSQDTGPYRQF
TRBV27	ASRGAHTEAF
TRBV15	ATSIRLAAFPNEQF
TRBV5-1	ASSLASQAYEQY
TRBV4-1	ASSQVNARLGADTQY
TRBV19	ASSIPTTDTQY
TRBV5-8	ASRQLGAGGGETQY
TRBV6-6	ASRDPGLAGIMQY
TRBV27	ASSLPARTSRFSYEQY
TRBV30	AWSQLGGNTDTQY
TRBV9	ASSPTAGQETQY
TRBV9	ASSPPGRTEAF
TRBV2	ASIRVPGNTIY
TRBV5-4	ASTDRGRGTDTQY
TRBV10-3	ASSRGRREQY
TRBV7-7	ASSLVGDKYSNQPQH
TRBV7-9	ASSLPSGTGDTGELF
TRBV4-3	ASSPGTSGFNEQY
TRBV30	AWSVQAYSYEQY
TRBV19	ASSTGMTGSQETQY